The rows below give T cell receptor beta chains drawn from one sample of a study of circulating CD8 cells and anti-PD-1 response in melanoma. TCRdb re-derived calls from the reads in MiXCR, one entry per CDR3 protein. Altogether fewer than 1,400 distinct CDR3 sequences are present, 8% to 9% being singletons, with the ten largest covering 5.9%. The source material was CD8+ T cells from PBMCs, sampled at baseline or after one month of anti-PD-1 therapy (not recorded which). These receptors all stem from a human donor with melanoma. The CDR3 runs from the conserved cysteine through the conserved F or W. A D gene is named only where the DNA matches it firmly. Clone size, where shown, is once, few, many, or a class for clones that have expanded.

TGTGCCAGTAGTATGACAGGGTACACCGGGGAGCTGTTTTTT	CASSMTGYTGELFF	TRBD1	medium-sized	14	TRBV19	TRBJ2-2
TGCAGTGCTAGAGTCCCTTTTGGCTACGAGCAGTACTTC	CSARVPFGYEQYF	NA	large	13	TRBV20-1	TRBJ2-7
TGCAGCGTTGAAGGGGAAGAGGAGAACTATGGCTACACCTTC	CSVEGEEENYGYTF	NA	medium-sized	14	TRBV29-1	TRBJ1-2
TGCGCCAGCCGCACGGGACCGTACACCGGGGAGCCGTTTTTT	CASRTGPYTGEPFF	NA	NA	14	TRBV6-5	TRBJ2-2
TGTGCCAGTAGTATAATTTACGGGGAAGGATTCTGGCAGCCCCAGCATTTT	CASSIIYGEGFWQPQHF	NA	medium-sized	17	TRBV19	TRBJ1-5
TGTGCCAGCAGCTGGAGTGGGGTCACTGAAGCTTTCTTT	CASSWSGVTEAFF	NA	large	13	TRBV5-6	TRBJ1-1
TGTGCCCACCAACCGGGGAGCTCCTACAATGAGCAGTTCTTC	CAHQPGSSYNEQFF	NA	medium-sized	14	TRBV28	TRBJ2-1
TGTGCCAGCAGCTGGGAGCGGGGGTTTAACACAGATACGCAGTATTTT	CASSWERGFNTDTQYF	TRBD2	few	16	TRBV5-4	TRBJ2-3
TGTGCCATCAAGGGGACAGAACAAGAGACCCAGTACTTC	CAIKGTEQETQYF	TRBD1	medium-sized	13	TRBV10-3	TRBJ2-5
TGTGCCAGTTTGATTAAAAGGAACACTGAAGCTTTCTTT	CASLIKRNTEAFF	NA	medium-sized	13	TRBV19	TRBJ1-1
TGTGCCAGCAGTTTCTCCTACGAGCAGTACTTC	CASSFSYEQYF	NA	large	11	TRBV28	TRBJ2-7
TGTGCCACCAGTGACACAATACATAGCTCCTACAATGAGCAGTTCTTC	CATSDTIHSSYNEQFF	NA	medium-sized	16	TRBV24-1	TRBJ2-1
TGTGCCAGCAGTTTCAAGGACGGACCGAACACTGAAGCTTTCTTT	CASSFKDGPNTEAFF	NA	large	15	TRBV28	TRBJ1-1
TGTGCCTGGAGTGTGGGGACCGATGAGCAGTTCTTC	CAWSVGTDEQFF	NA	medium-sized	12	TRBV30	TRBJ2-1
TGTGCCAGCAGCTGGGACAGGGGCCATGAGCAGTTCTTC	CASSWDRGHEQFF	TRBD1	medium-sized	13	TRBV6-2/TRBV6-3	TRBJ2-1
TGTGCCAGCAGTCCAGAGGAGCGAGGGCTCACCGGGGAGCTGTTTTTT	CASSPEERGLTGELFF	NA	medium-sized	16	TRBV28	TRBJ2-2
TGTGCCAGCACCCTAAGGGGGTTGGCTCAGCCCCAGCATTTT	CASTLRGLAQPQHF	NA	NA	14	TRBV28	TRBJ1-5
TGTGCCAGCAGTGAGGGGCGGAACTACGAGCAGTACTTC	CASSEGRNYEQYF	NA	large	13	TRBV2	TRBJ2-7
TGTGCCAGTAGGTGGGGGGGGACCCAGTACTTC	CASRWGGTQYF	TRBD2	NA	11	TRBV19	TRBJ2-5
TGCGCCAGCAGCCAAAAGAGAGGGCCGGACTATGGCTACACCTTC	CASSQKRGPDYGYTF	NA	large	15	TRBV4-1	TRBJ1-2
TGTGCCAGCAGTTTGATCGGGGAGCTGTTTTTT	CASSLIGELFF	NA	medium-sized	11	TRBV12-3/TRBV12-4	TRBJ2-2
TGTGCCAGCTCACCAGGCTCCTCCTACGAGCAGTACTTC	CASSPGSSYEQYF	NA	medium-sized	13	TRBV18	TRBJ2-7
TGTGCCAGCAGTCCAGTTGGTAACACCGGGGAGCTGTTTTTT	CASSPVGNTGELFF	NA	medium-sized	14	TRBV6-5	TRBJ2-2
TGTGCTTGCAGATTAGCCGGGGGGGATGAGCAGTTCTTC	CACRLAGGDEQFF	TRBD2	NA	13	TRBV6-5	TRBJ2-1
TGTGCCAGTAGTTGGGCGGTAGACACTGAAGCTTTCTTT	CASSWAVDTEAFF	NA	large	13	TRBV19	TRBJ1-1
TGTGCCAGCAGTTTATCAGACAGATCCTACGAGCAGTACTTC	CASSLSDRSYEQYF	NA	large	14	TRBV28	TRBJ2-7
TGTGCCAGCAGTTTGTTGACAGGGGTCCCCTACGAGCAGTACTTC	CASSLLTGVPYEQYF	TRBD1	large	15	TRBV28	TRBJ2-7
TGTGCCAGCAGCCCTCGTGTCCCCAATCTCAACTATGGCTACACCTTC	CASSPRVPNLNYGYTF	NA	medium-sized	16	TRBV7-2	TRBJ1-2
TGTGCCAGCAGCCTCCCGGGGGAGCTGGGCCAAGAGTCCCAGTACTTC	CASSLPGELGQESQYF	NA	once	16	TRBV7-3	TRBJ2-5
TGTGCCTCTAGAGGCCCGGGGGGCCCAGATACGCAGTATTTT	CASRGPGGPDTQYF	NA	medium-sized	14	TRBV19	TRBJ2-3
TGTGCCAGTAGTATCGACAGCCATGGCTACACCTTC	CASSIDSHGYTF	NA	NA	12	TRBV19	TRBJ1-2
TGTGCCAGCAGTCATCTTCAGGGACAGGCGAATGAGCAGTTCTTC	CASSHLQGQANEQFF	TRBD1	large	15	TRBV28	TRBJ2-1
TGTGCCACCCTAAAAGAGGATGAGACCCAGTACTTC	CATLKEDETQYF	NA	large	12	TRBV28	TRBJ2-5
TGTGCCAGCAGCTTAGGCACAGGGACCTACGAGCAGTACTTC	CASSLGTGTYEQYF	NA	medium-sized	14	TRBV7-3	TRBJ2-7
TGTGCCAGCTGCCATCCGGGACAGATGAGCACCGGGGAGCTGTTTTTT	CASCHPGQMSTGELFF	TRBD1	large	16	TRBV2	TRBJ2-2
TGTGCCAGTAGTATAGGAGCTCCCGGGACAGAAGGCTACACCTTC	CASSIGAPGTEGYTF	TRBD1	medium-sized	15	TRBV19	TRBJ1-2
TGTGCCAGTAGTATAAGGATAGCGGGGGGGCCGGGCAATGAGCAGTTCTTC	CASSIRIAGGPGNEQFF	TRBD2	few	17	TRBV19	TRBJ2-1
TGCAGCGTCGAGGGGGACAGCGCCTACGAGCAGTACTTC	CSVEGDSAYEQYF	TRBD1	medium-sized	13	TRBV29-1	TRBJ2-7
TGCAGTGCTAGAGATCTGGTCGGCCGTTCCTACAATGAGCAGTTCTTC	CSARDLVGRSYNEQFF	NA	large	16	TRBV20-1	TRBJ2-1
TGTGCCAGCAGTGATCGAGCAACAGATACGCAGTATTTT	CASSDRATDTQYF	NA	medium-sized	13	TRBV2	TRBJ2-3
TGTGCCAGCAGCTTAATACAGAACACTGAAGCTTTCTTT	CASSLIQNTEAFF	NA	large	13	TRBV7-3	TRBJ1-1
TGTGCCAGCAGCCAAGAAGGAGGAAGGGCGGTGTCGAACACCGGGGAGCTGTTTTTT	CASSQEGGRAVSNTGELFF	NA	large	19	TRBV14	TRBJ2-2
TGCGCCAGCGTTAGTAGCTACAATGAGCAGTTCTTC	CASVSSYNEQFF	NA	medium-sized	12	TRBV5-1	TRBJ2-1
TGCAGCGCCAATGCAGCGACTAGCGGGGGGGCGAATGAGCAGTTCTTC	CSANAATSGGANEQFF	TRBD2	medium-sized	16	TRBV29-1	TRBJ2-1
TGTGCCAGCGGAGTTAGCGACGAGCAGTACTTC	CASGVSDEQYF	NA	large	11	TRBV25-1	TRBJ2-7
TGTGCTAGTGCCGCGCCAGCAGATACGCAGTATTTT	CASAAPADTQYF	NA	medium-sized	12	TRBV12-5	TRBJ2-3
TGTGCCAGCAGTCCTACGGACGAGCAGTACTTC	CASSPTDEQYF	NA	few	11	TRBV28	TRBJ2-7
TGTGCCAGCAGCCACCCGGACGGTGTTAAGGACACTGAAGCTTTCTTT	CASSHPDGVKDTEAFF	NA	NA	16	TRBV9	TRBJ1-1
TGCAGCGTTGGCGACCCGAACACTGAAGCTTTCTTT	CSVGDPNTEAFF	NA	NA	12	TRBV29-1	TRBJ1-1
TGCGCCAGCAGCCCGTTCGCGGGGTCTGAGGACATTCAGTACTTC	CASSPFAGSEDIQYF	NA	medium-sized	15	TRBV4-1	TRBJ2-4
TGTGCCAGCAGCTTTTATACAGGGTCCTACGAGCAGTACTTC	CASSFYTGSYEQYF	NA	large	14	TRBV5-5	TRBJ2-7
TGTGCCAGCAGCTCTGGGACTAGCGGATACTACGAGCAGTACTTC	CASSSGTSGYYEQYF	TRBD2	NA	15	TRBV6-5	TRBJ2-7
TGTGCCAGCAACCCAGACAGGGGGTATCGGAATGAGCAGTTCTTC	CASNPDRGYRNEQFF	TRBD1	medium-sized	15	TRBV2	TRBJ2-1
TGTGCCAGCAGCGTAGTCTTACACACAGATACGCAGTATTTT	CASSVVLHTDTQYF	NA	medium-sized	14	TRBV28	TRBJ2-3
TGTGCCTGGAGAACCTACAGGGGGCCTGGCTACACCTTC	CAWRTYRGPGYTF	TRBD1	medium-sized	13	TRBV30	TRBJ1-2
TGTGCCAGCACCGGACCCGAAGAGACCCAGTACTTC	CASTGPEETQYF	NA	large	12	TRBV25-1	TRBJ2-5
TGTGCCAGTACGGATAGCTCCTACAATGAGCAGTTCTTC	CASTDSSYNEQFF	NA	medium-sized	13	TRBV19	TRBJ2-1